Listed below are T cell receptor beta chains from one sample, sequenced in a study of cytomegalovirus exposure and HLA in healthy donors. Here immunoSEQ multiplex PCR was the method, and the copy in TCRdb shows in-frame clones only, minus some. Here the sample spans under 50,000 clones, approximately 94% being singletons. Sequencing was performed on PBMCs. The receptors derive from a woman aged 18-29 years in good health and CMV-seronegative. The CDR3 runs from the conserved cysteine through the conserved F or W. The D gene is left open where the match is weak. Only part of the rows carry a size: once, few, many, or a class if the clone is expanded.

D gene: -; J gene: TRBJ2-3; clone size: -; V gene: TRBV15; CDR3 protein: CATSGKGEPTDTQYF; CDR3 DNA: TGTGCCACCAGCGGAAAAGGGGAACCCACAGATACGCAGTATTTT
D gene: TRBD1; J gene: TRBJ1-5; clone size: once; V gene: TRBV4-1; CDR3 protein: CASSQETGGLNQPQHF; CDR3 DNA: TGCGCCAGCAGCCAAGAAACAGGGGGCCTCAATCAGCCCCAGCATTTT
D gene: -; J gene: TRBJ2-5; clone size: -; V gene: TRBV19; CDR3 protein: CASSPDTSQETQYF; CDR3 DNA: TGTGCCAGTAGCCCCGACACATCCCAAGAGACCCAGTACTTC
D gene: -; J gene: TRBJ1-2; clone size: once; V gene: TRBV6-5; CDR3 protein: CASSYSKDSSYGYTF; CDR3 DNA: TGTGCCAGCAGTTACTCCAAGGACAGTTCCTATGGCTACACCTTC
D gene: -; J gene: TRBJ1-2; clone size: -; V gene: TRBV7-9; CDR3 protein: CASSPAGVRESGYTF; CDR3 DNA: TGTGCCAGCAGCCCCGCGGGGGTACGGGAATCGGGCTACACCTTC
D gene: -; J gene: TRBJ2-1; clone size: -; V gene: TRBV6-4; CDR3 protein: CASSVNAGSVYEQFF; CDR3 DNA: TGTGCCAGCAGTGTTAACGCGGGGTCCGTCTATGAGCAGTTCTTC
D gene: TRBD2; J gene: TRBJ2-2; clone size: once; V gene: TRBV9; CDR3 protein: CASSLTSGGTTGELFF; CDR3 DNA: TGTGCCAGCAGCCTCACCAGCGGGGGGACCACCGGGGAGCTGTTTTTT
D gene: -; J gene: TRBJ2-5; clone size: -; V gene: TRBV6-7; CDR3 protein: CASTEPPGLKQETQYF; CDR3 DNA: TGTGCCAGCACCGAACCCCCGGGACTCAAGCAAGAGACCCAGTACTTC
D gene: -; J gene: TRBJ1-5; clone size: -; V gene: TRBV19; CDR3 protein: CASSIVTRGNQPQHF; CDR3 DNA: TGTGCCAGTAGTATAGTAACCAGGGGCAATCAGCCCCAGCATTTT
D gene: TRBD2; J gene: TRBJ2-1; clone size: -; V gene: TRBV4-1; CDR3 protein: CASSRRGGLADSYNEQFF; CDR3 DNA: TGCGCCAGCAGCCGAAGAGGGGGACTAGCGGATTCCTACAATGAGCAGTTCTTC
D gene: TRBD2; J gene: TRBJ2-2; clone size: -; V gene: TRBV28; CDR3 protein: CASHSGGRPGELFF; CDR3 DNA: TGTGCCAGCCACTCGGGGGGGCGACCCGGGGAGCTGTTTTTT
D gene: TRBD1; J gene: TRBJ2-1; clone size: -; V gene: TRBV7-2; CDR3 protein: CASSPWDRGRDNEQFF; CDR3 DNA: TGTGCCAGCAGCCCCTGGGACAGGGGGCGAGACAATGAGCAGTTCTTC
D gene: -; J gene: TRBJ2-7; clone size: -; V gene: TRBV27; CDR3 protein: CASGTRTASYEQYF; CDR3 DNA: TGTGCCAGCGGGACACGGACAGCCTCCTACGAGCAGTACTTC